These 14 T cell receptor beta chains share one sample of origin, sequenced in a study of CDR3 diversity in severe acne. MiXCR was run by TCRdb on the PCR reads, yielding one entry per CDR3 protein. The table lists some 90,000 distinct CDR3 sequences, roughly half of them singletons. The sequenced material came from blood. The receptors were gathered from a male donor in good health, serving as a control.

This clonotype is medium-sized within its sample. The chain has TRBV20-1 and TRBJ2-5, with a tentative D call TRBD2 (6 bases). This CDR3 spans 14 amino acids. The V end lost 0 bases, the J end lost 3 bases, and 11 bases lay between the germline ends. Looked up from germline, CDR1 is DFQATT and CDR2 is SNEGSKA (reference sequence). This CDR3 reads CSARDEAGKETQYF. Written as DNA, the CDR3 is TGCAGTGCTAGAGATGAGGCGGGAAAAGAGACCCAGTACTTC.

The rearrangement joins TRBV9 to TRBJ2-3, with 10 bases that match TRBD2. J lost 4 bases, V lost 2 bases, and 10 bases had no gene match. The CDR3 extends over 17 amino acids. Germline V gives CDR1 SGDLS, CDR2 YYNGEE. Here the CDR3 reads CASSVEASGGPSDTQYF. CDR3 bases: TGTGCCAGCAGCGTGGAGGCTAGCGGGGGACCCTCAGATACGCAGTATTTT.

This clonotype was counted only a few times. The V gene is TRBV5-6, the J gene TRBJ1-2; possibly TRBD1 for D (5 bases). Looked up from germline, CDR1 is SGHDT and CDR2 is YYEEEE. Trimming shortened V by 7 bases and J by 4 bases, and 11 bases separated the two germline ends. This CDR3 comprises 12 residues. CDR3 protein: CASSTVPYGYTF. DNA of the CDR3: TGTGCCAGCTCGACAGTACCCTATGGCTACACCTTC.

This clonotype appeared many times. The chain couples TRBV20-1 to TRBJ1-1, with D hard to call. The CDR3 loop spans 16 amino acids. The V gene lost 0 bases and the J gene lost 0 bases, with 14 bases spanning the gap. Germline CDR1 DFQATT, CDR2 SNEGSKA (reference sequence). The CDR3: CSARDPQRTMNTEAFF. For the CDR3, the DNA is TGCAGTGCTAGAGATCCCCAACGGACTATGAACACTGAAGCTTTCTTT.

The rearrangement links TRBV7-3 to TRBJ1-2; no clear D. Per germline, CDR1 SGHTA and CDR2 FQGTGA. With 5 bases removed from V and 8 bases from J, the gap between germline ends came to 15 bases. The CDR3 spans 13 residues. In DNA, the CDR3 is TGTGCCAGCAGCCCGGACGGGTTGGGGGGCTACACCTTC. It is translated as CASSPDGLGGYTF.

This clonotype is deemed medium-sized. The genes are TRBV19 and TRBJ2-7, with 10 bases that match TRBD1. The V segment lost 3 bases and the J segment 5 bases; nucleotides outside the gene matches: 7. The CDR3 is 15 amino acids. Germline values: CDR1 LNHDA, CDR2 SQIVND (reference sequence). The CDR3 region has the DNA TGTGCCAGTAGTATCCCCGGGACAGGGGCCAACGAGCAGTACTTC. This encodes CASSIPGTGANEQYF.

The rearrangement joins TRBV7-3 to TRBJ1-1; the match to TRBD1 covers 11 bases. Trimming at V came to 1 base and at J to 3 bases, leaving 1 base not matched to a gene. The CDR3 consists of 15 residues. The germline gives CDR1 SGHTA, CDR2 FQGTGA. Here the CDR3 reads CASSLMGQGDTEAFF. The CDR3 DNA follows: TGTGCCAGCAGCTTAATGGGACAGGGGGACACTGAAGCTTTCTTT.

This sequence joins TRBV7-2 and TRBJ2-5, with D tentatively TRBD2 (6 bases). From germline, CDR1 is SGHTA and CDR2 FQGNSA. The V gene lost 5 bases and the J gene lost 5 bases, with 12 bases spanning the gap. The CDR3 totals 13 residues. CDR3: CASSGGGGETQYF. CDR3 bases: TGTGCCAGCAGCGGGGGAGGAGGGGAGACCCAGTACTTC.

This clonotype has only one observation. CDR3 loop: CASRDRRTYEQYF. The CDR3 bases are TGTGCCAGTCGGGACAGGCGAACCTACGAGCAGTACTTC. This chain joins TRBV19 and TRBJ2-7, with 8 bases aligning to TRBD1. The germline CDR1 and CDR2 sequences are LNHDA and SQIVND (reference sequence). There are 13 residues in the CDR3. J was trimmed by 2 bases and V by 8 bases; bases with no gene match: 5.

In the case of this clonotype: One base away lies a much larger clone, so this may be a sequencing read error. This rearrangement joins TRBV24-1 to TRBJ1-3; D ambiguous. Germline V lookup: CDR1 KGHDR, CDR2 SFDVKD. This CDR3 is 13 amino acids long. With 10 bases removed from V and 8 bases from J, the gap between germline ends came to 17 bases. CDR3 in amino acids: CATRGERRDTIYF. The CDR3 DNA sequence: TGTGCCACACGAGGAGAACGTAGAGACACCATATATTTT.

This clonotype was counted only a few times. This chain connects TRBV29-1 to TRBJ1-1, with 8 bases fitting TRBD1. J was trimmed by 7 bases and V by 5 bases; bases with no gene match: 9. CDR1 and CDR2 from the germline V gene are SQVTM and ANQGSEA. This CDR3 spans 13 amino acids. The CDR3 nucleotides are TGCAGCGTTCTGGCAGGGGGCAAGATTGAAGCTTTCTTT. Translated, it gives CSVLAGGKIEAFF.

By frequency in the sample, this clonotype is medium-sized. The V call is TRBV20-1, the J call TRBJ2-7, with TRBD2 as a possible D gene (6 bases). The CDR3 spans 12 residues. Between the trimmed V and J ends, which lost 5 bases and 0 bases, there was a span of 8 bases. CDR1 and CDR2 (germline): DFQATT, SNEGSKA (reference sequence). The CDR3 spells CSAGGSSYEQYF. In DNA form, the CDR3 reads TGCAGTGCTGGGGGGAGCTCCTACGAGCAGTACTTC.

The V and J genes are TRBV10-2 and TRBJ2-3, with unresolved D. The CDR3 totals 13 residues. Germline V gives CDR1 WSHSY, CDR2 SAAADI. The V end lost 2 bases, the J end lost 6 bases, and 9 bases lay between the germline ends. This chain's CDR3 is CASSEQERDTQYF. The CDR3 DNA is TGCGCCAGCAGTGAGCAAGAGAGGGATACGCAGTATTTT.

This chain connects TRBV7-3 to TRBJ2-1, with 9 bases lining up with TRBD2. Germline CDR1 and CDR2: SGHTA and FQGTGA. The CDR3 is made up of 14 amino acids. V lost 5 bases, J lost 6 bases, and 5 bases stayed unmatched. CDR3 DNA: TGTGCCAGCAGCGCCCTAGCGGGGTCCAATGAGCAGTTCTTC. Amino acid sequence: CASSALAGSNEQFF.